Sequencing of this T cell receptor (beta chain) was carried out in a study of T cells in Graves' hyperthyroidism and ophthalmopathy. CDR1 and CDR2 from the germline V gene are GTSNPN and SVGIG (reference sequence). The trim removed 2 bases at V and 5 bases at J, leaving 4 bases unmatched. This CDR3 has 15 residues. Amplified regions were TCR beta CDR3 sequences from RNA transcripts. First-round RT-PCR targeting the TCR CDR3 was performed with the HTBI primer set. TCRdb passed the multiplex PCR reads through MiXCR, listing each CDR3 protein once. This table holds 300,000 to 350,000 distinct CDR3 sequences, 15% to 20% found once. Concerning this clonotype: The antigen is not known.

On the basis of clinical symptoms, serum thyroxine and TRAb, thyroid ultrasound and orbital computed tomography, diagnoses were made. Study-wide results and limits: Most clonotypes expanded in thyroid above 0.001 were likewise present in blood.

The sequenced material came from blood. The chain couples TRBV30 to TRBJ2-5; 14 bases match TRBD2. The TCR comes from a woman in her forties with Graves' ophthalmopathy. CDR3 DNA sequence: TGTGCCTGGAGTATTGGGACTAGCGGGAGTGAGACCCAGTACTTC. Translated: CAWSIGTSGSETQYF. The entire variable domain, with the rest obtained from reference TRBV30 and TRBJ2-5, is as follows: SQTIHQWPATLVQPVGSPLSLECTVEGTSNPNLYWYRQAAGRGLQLLFYSVGIGQISSEVPQNLSASRPQDRQFILSSKKLLLSDSGFYLCAWSIGTSGSETQYFGPGTRLLVL.